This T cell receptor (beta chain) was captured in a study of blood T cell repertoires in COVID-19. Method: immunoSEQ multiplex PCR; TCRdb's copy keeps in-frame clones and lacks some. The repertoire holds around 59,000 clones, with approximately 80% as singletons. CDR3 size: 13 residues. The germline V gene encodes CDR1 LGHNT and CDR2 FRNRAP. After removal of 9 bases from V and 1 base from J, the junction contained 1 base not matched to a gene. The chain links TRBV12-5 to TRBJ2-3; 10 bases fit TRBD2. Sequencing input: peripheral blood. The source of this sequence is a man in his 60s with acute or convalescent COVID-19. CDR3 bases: TGTGCTAGCGGACTAGCGGGCACAGATACGCAGTATTTT. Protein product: CASGLAGTDTQYF. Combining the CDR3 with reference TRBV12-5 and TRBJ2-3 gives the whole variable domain DARVTQTPRHKVTEMGQEVTMRCQPILGHNTVFWYRQTMMQGLELLAYFRNRAPLDDSGMPKDRFSAEMPDATLATLKIQPSEPRDSAVYFCASGLAGTDTQYFGPGTRLTVL.